The 7 T cell receptor beta chains below were found in one sample sequenced in a study of control samples from healthy donors and cancer patients. Assay: immunoSEQ multiplex PCR; the TCRdb copy retains only in-frame clones and omits some. The sample consists of 25,000 to 35,000 clones, 90% to 95% of them appearing once. Sequenced material: PBMCs. The receptors shown here come from a man in his fifties or sixties with lung cancer.

This clone was recorded only once. The rearrangement joins TRBV18 to TRBJ2-5; the D call may be TRBD1 or TRBD2 (5 bases each). The CDR3 consists of 14 residues. CDR1 is KGHSH and CDR2 is LQKENI in the germline V gene. Trimming stripped 5 bases from V and 5 bases from J, with 15 bases between. In DNA, the CDR3 is TGTGCCAGCTCAGAAGGGGACGGTCGGGAGACCCAGTACTTC. As protein: CASSEGDGRETQYF.

This clone has a single count. The chain has TRBV5-1 and TRBJ1-1; D is unresolved. Germline loops: CDR1 SGHRS, CDR2 YFSETQ. The CDR3 totals 14 residues. V shed 1 base and J shed 1 base, with 8 bases lying between them. CDR3: CASSLISENTEAFF. The CDR3 DNA reads TGCGCCAGCAGCTTGATCAGTGAGAACACTGAAGCTTTCTTT. The complete variable domain, with remaining parts taken from reference TRBV5-1 and TRBJ1-1, reads KAGVTQTPRYLIKTRGQQVTLSCSPISGHRSVSWYQQTPGQGLQFLFEYFSETQRNKGNFPGRFSGRQFSNSRSEMNVSTLELGDSALYLCASSLISENTEAFFGQGTRLTVV.

The V call is TRBV2, the J call TRBJ1-1; D gene unclear. Between the trimmed V and J ends, which lost 0 bases and 7 bases, there was a span of 6 bases. The CDR3 has 12 amino acids. Germline CDR1 is SNHLY and CDR2 is FYNNEI. The CDR3 coding sequence is TGTGCCAGCAGTGAAGCGGGTGGTGAAGCTTTCTTT. It is translated as CASSEAGGEAFF. Full variable domain (missing parts from reference TRBV2 and TRBJ1-1): EPEVTQTPSHQVTQMGQEVILRCVPISNHLYFYWYRQILGQKVEFLVSFYNNEISEKSEIFDDQFSVERPDGSNFTLKIRSTKLEDSAMYFCASSEAGGEAFFGQGTRLTVV.

The chain employs TRBV5-5 and TRBJ1-1, with D perhaps matching TRBD1 (5 bases). This CDR3 spans 15 amino acids. CDR1 SGHKS and CDR2 YYEKEE come from the germline V gene (reference sequence). The V end was cut by 0 bases, the J end by 4 bases, with 13 bases between. CDR3 bases: TGTGCCAGCAGCTTGGATGTGGGGCCGAGCACTGAAGCTTTCTTT. Encoded protein: CASSLDVGPSTEAFF.

The chain employs TRBV4-3 and TRBJ2-1; 10 bases line up with TRBD1. The junction had 7 bases not matched to a gene; V was cut back by 8 bases and J by 6 bases. CDR1 is LGHNA and CDR2 is YSLEER in the germline V gene. CDR3 length: 14 residues. The chain's CDR3 is CASSDRGRRNEQFF. In nucleotides, the CDR3 is TGCGCCAGCTCCGACAGGGGGCGACGCAATGAGCAGTTCTTC.

This chain uses TRBV7-2 with TRBJ1-5; maybe TRBD1 (6 bases). CDR1 is SGHTA and CDR2 is FQGNSA in the germline V gene. This CDR3 is 15 amino acids long. V lost 1 base and J 8 bases, leaving 15 bases between the germline ends. CDR3 coding DNA: TGTGCCAGCAGCTTAGGGCTAGGGGGGGCTGAGCCCCAGCATTTT. Its translation: CASSLGLGGAEPQHF.

The rearrangement joins TRBV5-1 to TRBJ2-1; D assignment may be TRBD1 or TRBD2 (5 bases each). This CDR3 has 14 residues. The germline CDR1 and CDR2 sequences are SGHRS and YFSETQ. Trimming took off 2 bases at V and 5 bases at J, with 11 bases between the two ends. The CDR3 region is CASSFTGRNNEQFF. The CDR3 bases are TGCGCCAGCAGCTTTACGGGACGCAACAATGAGCAGTTCTTC.